This T cell receptor beta chain was sequenced during a study of blood T cell repertoires in COVID-19. Whole-study context: The cDNA or gDNA used as material had been derived from T cells, B-cell-depleted T cells, or PBMCs.

Germline V CDR1 and CDR2: MNHEY, SVGAGI. V lost 6 bases, J lost 7 bases, and 3 bases stayed unmatched. The CDR3 extends over 13 amino acids. Libraries were prepared by immunoSEQ multiplex PCR; TCRdb keeps only in-frame clonotypes and omits some of them. Seen here are 250,000 to 400,000 clones, around 90% observed once, and the top ten hold under 3.5%. Seattle cases were enrolled at active infection and followed longitudinally. The clonotype comes from a woman under 40 with COVID-19, enrolled during active disease. V usage is TRBV6-5 and J usage is TRBJ1-1; the match to TRBD1 covers 12 bases. Sequencing used peripheral blood. The CDR3 DNA sequence: TGTGCCAGCAGGGGACAGGGGGCGGGTGAAGCTTTCTTT. Its translation is CASRGQGAGEAFF.